The entry below gives a single T cell receptor beta chain sequence along with its context. Its antigen remains unknown. This PCR relied on a set of 60 Vbeta primers and 13 Jbeta primers. TCRdb's copy holds only in-frame clones and misses some; the assay was immunoSEQ multiplex PCR. This table holds tens of thousands of clones. The sample is drawn from a study of cytomegalovirus exposure and HLA in healthy donors. Deletions cut 11 bases from V and 2 bases from J, with 19 bases between. This CDR3 is 14 amino acids long. Per the germline V gene, CDR1 is MDHEN and CDR2 is SYDVKM. The study, taken as a whole, reports: Some TCR beta chains (roughly 150 of them) were listed as cytomegalovirus-associated. In a later analysis, HLA-associated TCR beta chains were more clonally expanded than equally common others.

Sequencing was done on a sample of PBMCs. The gene calls are TRBV28 and TRBJ2-7; no clear D. The TCR originated in a female donor in good health and CMV-seronegative. CDR3 DNA sequence: TGTGCCGCGAGACTGCAGATAAACGCCTACGAGCAGTACTTC. Residues: CAARLQINAYEQYF.